This T cell receptor beta chain was retrieved from a study of blood T cell repertoires in COVID-19. For the study at large: Researchers got acute and convalescent COVID-19 samples from the United States, Italy and Spain. PBMCs, B-cell-depleted T cells, or T cells were the source of the cDNA or gDNA that made up the material.

Data came from immunoSEQ multiplex PCR; TCRdb stores just in-frame clones and leaves some out. Among about 170,000 clones listed, approximately 85% were seen once. This CDR3 is built from 21 residues. Unmatched junction bases numbered 26, after V lost 8 bases and J lost 4 bases. Germline V gene data show CDR1 as SGHVS and CDR2 as FNYEAQ. The specimen was peripheral blood. The TCR comes from a woman of 80 years or more with COVID-19, enrolled during active disease. The J gene is TRBJ2-1, the V gene TRBV7-6; 10 bases are a match to TRBD1. CDR3 sequence reads: CASPDLVMTGGRRRPYNEQFF. CDR3 coding DNA: TGTGCCAGCCCCGACCTTGTTATGACAGGGGGCAGGAGGCGACCTTACAATGAGCAGTTCTTC. The full variable domain, its missing parts supplied by reference TRBV7-6 and TRBJ2-1, is GAGVSQSPRYKVTKRGQDVALRCDPISGHVSLYWYRQALGQGPEFLTYFNYEAQQDKSGLPNDRFSAERPEGSISTLTIQRTEQRDSAMYRCASPDLVMTGGRRRPYNEQFFGPGTRLTVL.